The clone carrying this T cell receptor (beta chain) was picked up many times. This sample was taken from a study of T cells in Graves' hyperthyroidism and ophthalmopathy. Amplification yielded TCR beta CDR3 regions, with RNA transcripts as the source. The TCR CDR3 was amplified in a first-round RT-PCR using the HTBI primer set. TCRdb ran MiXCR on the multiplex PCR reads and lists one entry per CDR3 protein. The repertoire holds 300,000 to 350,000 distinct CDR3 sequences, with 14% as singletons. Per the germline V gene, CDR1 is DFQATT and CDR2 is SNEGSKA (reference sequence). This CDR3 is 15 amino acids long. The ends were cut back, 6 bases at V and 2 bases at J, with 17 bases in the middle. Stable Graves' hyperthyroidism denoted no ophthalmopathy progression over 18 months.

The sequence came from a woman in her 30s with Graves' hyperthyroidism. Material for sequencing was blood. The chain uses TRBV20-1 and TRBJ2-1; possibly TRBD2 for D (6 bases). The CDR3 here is CSASGHLGPYNEQFF. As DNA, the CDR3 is TGCAGTGCAAGCGGGCACCTCGGGCCCTACAATGAGCAGTTCTTC.